A single sample is the source of the 32 T cell receptor beta chains below, sequenced in a study of blood T cells in healthy people across ages. The use of a sample-barcoded 5' primer and a J-beta primer mix characterized a second PCR of roughly 6 to 11 cycles. TCRdb fed the 5' RACE reads into MiXCR, producing one record per CDR3 protein. The sample gives about 570,000 distinct CDR3 sequences, roughly a quarter of which show up once; approximately 3.5% is in the top ten. Another study also made use of these data, one on T cells of mothers and their children.

Sequencing used blood. The receptors here all came from a boy under 10 years old in good health.

The chain carries TRBV13 and TRBJ2-4; perhaps TRBD2 as D (6 bases). V shed 5 bases and J shed 7 bases, with 15 bases lying between them. Germline V CDR1 and CDR2: PRHDT, FYEKMQ (reference sequence). CDR3 size: 14 residues. The CDR3 is CASSPAQGGNIQYF. The CDR3 bases are TGTGCCAGCAGCCCCGCTCAGGGAGGTAACATTCAGTACTTC.

This clonotype was seen only a few times. The V gene is TRBV5-5, the J gene TRBJ1-4; 7 nucleotides line up with TRBD1. The ends lost 4 bases at V and 1 base at J; junction bases unmatched: 7. Looked up from germline, CDR1 is SGHKS and CDR2 is YYEKEE (reference sequence). This CDR3 contains 16 residues. Here the CDR3 DNA reads TGTGCCAGCAGCCTGCGACAGGGAGGAACTAATGAAAAACTGTTTTTT. The encoded protein is CASSLRQGGTNEKLFF.

This clonotype has only a few counts. This sequence joins TRBV7-8 and TRBJ2-5; D is ambiguous. This CDR3 is built from 15 residues. Between the trimmed V and J ends, which lost 1 base and 11 bases, there was a span of 20 bases. Germline CDR1 reads SGHVS; CDR2 reads FQNEAQ. The CDR3 DNA sequence: TGTGCCAGCAGCTTAGGGTACGCAGGCTCCTACAAGCAGTACTTC. Its protein product is CASSLGYAGSYKQYF.

This clonotype was seen a handful of times. V gene TRBV4-2 combines with J gene TRBJ2-4; D is undetermined. CDR3 length: 14 amino acids. The V end lost 3 bases, the J end lost 3 bases, and 9 bases lay between the germline ends. Germline CDR1 is LGHNA and CDR2 is YNFKEQ. CDR3 DNA sequence: TGTGCCAGCAGCCAGGGCCTAGACAAAAACATTCAGTACTTC. This sequence encodes CASSQGLDKNIQYF.

Only a few counts were recorded for this clonotype. The V call is TRBV7-8, the J call TRBJ2-5; 10 bases are shared with TRBD2. The J call may be faulty, since TRBJ2-1 better matches the DNA end. Per germline, CDR1 SGHVS and CDR2 FQNEAQ. There are 16 residues in the CDR3. CDR3 sequence reads: CASSLVQREGQSEQFF. The CDR3 DNA reads TGTGCCAGCAGCTTAGTCCAGCGGGAGGGCCAAAGTGAGCAGTTCTTC.

This clonotype was detected a few times. The CDR3 bases are TGTGCCAGCAGTTATGCCCACGCAGGGCCGTTTTTT. It yields the protein CASSYAHAGPFF. V and J are TRBV7-2 and TRBJ1-4, with D perhaps TRBD1 (5 bases). Trimming stripped 6 bases from V and 16 bases from J, with 18 bases between. CDR1 and CDR2 from the germline V gene are SGHTA and FQGNSA. The CDR3 has 12 residues.

This clonotype was seen a handful of times. The chain recombines TRBV6-6 with TRBJ1-5, with 7 nucleotides matching TRBD1. V lost 8 bases, J lost 7 bases, and 8 bases stayed unmatched. CDR1 and CDR2 (germline): MNHNY, SVGAGI (reference sequence). This CDR3 spans 13 amino acids. The DNA for the CDR3 is TGTGCCAGCTCGGACAGGACGGGACAGCCCCAGCATTTT. It specifies CASSDRTGQPQHF.

This clonotype was seen a handful of times. The chain's CDR3 is CSARAAQGELGETQYF. The CDR3 bases are TGCAGTGCTAGAGCCGCACAGGGGGAGTTGGGGGAGACCCAGTACTTC. The J gene is TRBJ2-7, the V gene TRBV20-1; 8 nucleotides agree with TRBD1. The J call may be mistaken, given a closer DNA end match to TRBJ2-5. Germline V gene data show CDR1 as DFQATT and CDR2 as SNEGSKA (reference sequence). The CDR3 has 16 amino acids.

This rearrangement joins TRBV20-1 to TRBJ2-3; 11 bases line up with TRBD2. The CDR3 sequence is 17 residues long. The germline V gene has CDR1 DFQATT and CDR2 SNEGSKA (reference sequence). The CDR3 spells CSPKRLAGLVAQDTQYF. The CDR3 DNA follows: TGCAGCCCTAAACGACTAGCGGGATTGGTGGCTCAAGATACGCAGTATTTT.

The rearrangement joins TRBV9 to TRBJ1-2; the D is unclear. Trimming shortened V by 1 base and J by 0 bases, and 10 bases separated the two germline ends. Germline CDR1 is SGDLS and CDR2 is YYNGEE. This CDR3 has 15 residues. The CDR3 protein is CASSVWGEANYGYTF. The CDR3 DNA follows: TGTGCCAGCAGCGTATGGGGAGAAGCTAACTATGGCTACACCTTC.

This sequence joins TRBV7-2 and TRBJ2-4; D call uncertain. Trimming stripped 2 bases from V and 0 bases from J, with 8 bases between. CDR1 and CDR2 from the germline V gene are SGHTA and FQGNSA. The CDR3 is 15 residues long. CDR3 bases: TGTGCCAGCAGCTTACGGATGGCAGCCAAAAACATTCAGTACTTC. Translating it yields CASSLRMAAKNIQYF.

Notes on this clonotype: At one boundary the junction diverges from the germline segment, which might be a read error. This chain joins TRBV12-3 or TRBV12-4 and TRBJ2-5, with 7 bases fitting TRBD1. CDR3 length: 14 residues. CDR3 bases: TGTGCCAGCAGTCGGGACAGCGCACAAGAGATCCAGTACTTC. Encoded protein: CASSRDSAQEIQYF.

This clonotype was observed many times. The chain combines TRBV20-1 with TRBJ2-5; 7 bases are shared with TRBD1. The CDR3 is 14 residues long. Trimming removed 4 bases from V and 0 bases from J; junction bases left unmatched: 5. The germline gives CDR1 DFQATT, CDR2 SNEGSKA (reference sequence). The CDR3 loop is CSAKGQSYQETQYF. CDR3 in DNA: TGCAGTGCTAAGGGACAGTCGTACCAAGAGACCCAGTACTTC.

This clonotype has just one count. The chain employs TRBV10-2 and TRBJ2-5, with D tentatively TRBD2 (6 bases). The DNA end is a closer match to TRBJ2-7, so the J assignment may be wrong. Looked up from germline, CDR1 is WSHSY and CDR2 is SAAADI. This CDR3 is 14 amino acids long. The CDR3 region is CASNLEGIPYEQYF. The CDR3 nucleotides read TGCGCCAGCAACTTGGAGGGGATCCCCTACGAGCAGTACTTC.

This clonotype was seen a few times. J is TRBJ2-1 and V is TRBV9, with a tentative D call TRBD1 (5 bases). The CDR3 spans 16 residues. V lost 3 bases and J 2 bases, leaving 15 bases between the germline ends. Per the germline V gene, CDR1 is SGDLS and CDR2 is YYNGEE. The CDR3 nucleotides are TGTGCCAGCAGCGCACGGCCCAGGGTTACCTACAATGAGCAGTTCTTC. Its protein product is CASSARPRVTYNEQFF. Using reference TRBV9 and TRBJ2-1 for the parts outside the CDR3, the full variable domain is DSGVTQTPKHLITATGQRVTLRCSPRSGDLSVYWYQQSLDQGLQFLIQYYNGEERAKGNILERFSAQQFPDLHSELNLSSLELGDSALYFCASSARPRVTYNEQFFGPGTRLTVL.

The chain employs TRBV27 and TRBJ1-4, with 7 nucleotides matching TRBD1. CDR1 MNHEY and CDR2 SMNVEV come from the germline V gene (reference sequence). After removal of 6 bases from V and 7 bases from J, the junction contained 8 bases not matched to a gene. This CDR3 region has 14 residues. The CDR3 spells CASRKTGSAEKLFF. DNA of the CDR3: TGTGCCAGCAGGAAGACAGGGTCTGCTGAAAAACTGTTTTTT.

In its sample, this clonotype was seen a few times. V gene TRBV20-1 combines with J gene TRBJ2-2; 11 nucleotides align to TRBD2. This CDR3 has 16 residues. The J segment lost 7 bases and the V segment lost 0 bases, leaving 7 bases of the junction unmatched. CDR1 is DFQATT, CDR2 SNEGSKA, per germline (reference sequence). CDR3 DNA sequence: TGCAGTGCTAGAGATTTGGTAGCGGGAGGGGTCGGGGAGCTGTTTTTT. Translation: CSARDLVAGGVGELFF.

Only a few counts were recorded for this clonotype. J is TRBJ2-7 and V is TRBV7-9; possible D gene TRBD2, 5 bases. V lost 2 bases and J 6 bases, leaving 14 bases between the germline ends. There are 14 residues in the CDR3. The germline gives CDR1 SEHNR, CDR2 FQNEAQ (reference sequence). CDR3 in DNA: TGTGCCAGCAGCTTAAGTCTGGGTGCGGGCGAGCAGTACTTC. This translates into CASSLSLGAGEQYF.

The chain is built from TRBV10-3 and TRBJ2-5; 7 bases are shared with TRBD2. The CDR3 is 16 residues long. The germline V gene encodes CDR1 ENHRY and CDR2 SYGVKD. Trimming cost V 10 bases and J 4 bases; bases outside gene matches: 18. CDR3 protein: CATPVAGAIGAETQYF. As DNA, the CDR3 is TGTGCCACTCCGGTCGCGGGAGCGATTGGAGCAGAGACCCAGTACTTC.

The table lists this clonotype with a few counts. The chain has TRBV18 and TRBJ1-4; D might be TRBD1 (6 bases). The CDR3 sequence is 17 residues long. Per germline, CDR1 KGHSH and CDR2 LQKENI. V was trimmed by 3 bases and J by 4 bases, leaving 18 bases between them. In nucleotides, the CDR3 is TGTGCCAGCTCACCTTTCGTACCGGGGGCAAGTAATGAAAAACTGTTTTTT. Translation: CASSPFVPGASNEKLFF.

The gene calls are TRBV24-1 and TRBJ2-2; no definite D call. This CDR3 contains 17 residues. Germline loops: CDR1 KGHDR, CDR2 SFDVKD. The V gene lost 2 bases and the J gene lost 4 bases, with 16 bases spanning the gap. The CDR3 sequence: CATSDSRGISSTGELFF. For the CDR3, the DNA is TGTGCCACCAGTGATTCCCGTGGGATATCTTCCACCGGGGAGCTGTTTTTT.

V and J are TRBV2 and TRBJ1-2; 7 nucleotides align to TRBD1. CDR3 length: 15 amino acids. Per the germline V gene, CDR1 is SNHLY and CDR2 is FYNNEI. Trimming removed 7 bases from V and 5 bases from J; junction bases left unmatched: 13. The CDR3 DNA follows: TGTGCCAGCACCAAGAGAGGGACAGTAGGGTATGGCTACACCTTC. Translated: CASTKRGTVGYGYTF.

The V call is TRBV20-1, the J call TRBJ2-5, with D unclear. The CDR3 contains 12 residues. Trimming left V 2 bases short and J 2 bases short, with 6 bases between. Germline CDR1 reads DFQATT; CDR2 reads SNEGSKA (reference sequence). In DNA form, the CDR3 reads TGCAGTGCTAGATTTGCTCAAGAGACCCAGTACTTC. This sequence encodes CSARFAQETQYF.

This clonotype appeared a few times. The rearrangement joins TRBV20-1 to TRBJ1-5; TRBD1 matches at 9 bases. The CDR3 covers 13 residues. Germline V gives CDR1 DFQATT, CDR2 SNEGSKA (reference sequence). Unmatched junction bases numbered 5, after V lost 6 bases and J lost 5 bases. Here the CDR3 DNA reads TGCAGTGCACCGGGACAGGGCGATCAGCCCCAGCATTTT. This sequence encodes CSAPGQGDQPQHF.

This clonotype appeared a few times. The chain employs TRBV20-1 and TRBJ2-7; no clear D. Germline CDR1 and CDR2: DFQATT and SNEGSKA (reference sequence). CDR3 length: 13 amino acids. Trimming cost V 3 bases and J 2 bases, with 11 bases left between them. The CDR3 spells CSASVPGTYEQYF. CDR3 nucleotide sequence: TGCAGTGCTAGCGTCCCGGGTACCTACGAGCAGTACTTC.

This clonotype came up a few times. The rearrangement links TRBV19 to TRBJ2-5; 10 bases line up with TRBD2. Losses at the gene ends were 2 bases for V and 5 bases for J; bases not matched to a gene: 5. This CDR3 contains 15 residues. Germline CDR1 is LNHDA and CDR2 is SQIVND (reference sequence). The CDR3 reads CASSISGRAEETQYF. The CDR3 nucleotides are TGTGCCAGTAGTATAAGCGGGAGGGCCGAGGAGACCCAGTACTTC.

This clonotype was counted only a few times. V gene TRBV2 combines with J gene TRBJ2-5; 9 bases are a match to TRBD1. The J call is uncertain, as TRBJ2-7 better fits the DNA end. This CDR3 has 14 residues. The V gene's germline CDR1 is SNHLY and CDR2 FYNNEI. In nucleotides, the CDR3 is TGTGCCAGCAGGGTGGACAGGGGAACCTACGAGCAGTACTTC. Its translation is CASRVDRGTYEQYF.

The chain links TRBV29-1 to TRBJ1-2; tentative D call: TRBD1 (5 bases). The germline CDR1 and CDR2 sequences are SQVTM and ANQGSEA. The CDR3 contains 14 residues. V was clipped by 0 bases and J by 8 bases, with 16 bases between them. CDR3 nucleotide sequence: TGCAGCGTTGAAGATCGTCCAGGGAATAGAGGCTACACCTTC. It specifies CSVEDRPGNRGYTF. The entire variable domain, with the rest obtained from reference TRBV29-1 and TRBJ1-2, is as follows: SAVISQKPSRDICQRGTSLTIQCQVDSQVTMMFWYRQQPGQSLTLIATANQGSEATYESGFVIDKFPISRPNLTFSTLTVSNMSPEDSSIYLCSVEDRPGNRGYTFGSGTRLTVV.

The sample holds a few counts of this clonotype. The chain links TRBV12-3 or TRBV12-4 to TRBJ1-1; D unresolved. The V and J ends lost 0 bases and 2 bases respectively, with 4 bases between them. The CDR3 contains 13 residues. CDR3 DNA: TGTGCCAGCAGTTTAGCTGACAACACTGAAGCTTTCTTT. It specifies CASSLADNTEAFF.

This clonotype was observed a handful of times. V and J are TRBV7-8 and TRBJ2-5, with 7 bases identical to TRBD2. The DNA end lines up better with TRBJ2-1; the J call may be wrong. This CDR3 has 14 amino acids. CDR1 is SGHVS and CDR2 is FQNEAQ in the germline V gene. CDR3 in amino acids: CASSTGTTLNEQFF. CDR3 coding DNA: TGTGCCAGCAGCACCGGGACTACCTTAAATGAGCAGTTCTTC.

DNA of the CDR3: TGTGCCAGCAGTCCGAGGCCCCCCTACCCCTATGGCTACACCTTC. Protein product: CASSPRPPYPYGYTF. This chain connects TRBV12-3 or TRBV12-4 to TRBJ1-2; no definite D call. With 5 bases removed from V and 4 bases from J, the gap between germline ends came to 17 bases. The CDR3 extends over 15 amino acids.

This clonotype has only a few counts. The gene calls are TRBV20-1 and TRBJ1-5; D remains unclear. Between the trimmed V and J ends, which lost 2 bases and 1 base, there was a span of 3 bases. The CDR3 covers 12 residues. The germline V gene has CDR1 DFQATT and CDR2 SNEGSKA (reference sequence). CDR3 sequence (DNA): TGCAGTGCTAGAAGAAGCAATCAGCCCCAGCATTTT. Translated, it gives CSARRSNQPQHF.